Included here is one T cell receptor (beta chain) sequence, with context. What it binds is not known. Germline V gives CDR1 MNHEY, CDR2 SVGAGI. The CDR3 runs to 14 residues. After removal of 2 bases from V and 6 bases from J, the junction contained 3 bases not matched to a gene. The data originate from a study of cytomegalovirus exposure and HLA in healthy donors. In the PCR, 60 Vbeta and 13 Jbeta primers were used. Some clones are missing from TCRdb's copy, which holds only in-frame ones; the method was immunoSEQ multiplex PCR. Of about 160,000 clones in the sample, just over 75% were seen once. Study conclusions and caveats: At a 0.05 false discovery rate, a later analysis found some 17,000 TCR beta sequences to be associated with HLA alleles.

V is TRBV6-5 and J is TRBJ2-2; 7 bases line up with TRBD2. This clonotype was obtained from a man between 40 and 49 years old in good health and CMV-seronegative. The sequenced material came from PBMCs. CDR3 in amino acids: CASSYLGGAGELFF. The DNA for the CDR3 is TGTGCCAGCAGTTACCTGGGGGGGGCCGGGGAGCTGTTTTTT.